The sample holds a few counts of the clone carrying this T cell receptor (beta chain). Its antigen is unidentified. The sample comes from a study of T cells after yellow fever vaccination. Study findings and constraints: The CD4 and CD8 compartments had a small share of their clonotypes in common. Researchers cautioned that FACS-sorted repertoires could harbor abundant clonotypes contaminating from the bulk population.

Germline lookup yields CDR1 SGHKS and CDR2 YYEKEE (reference sequence). Trimming cost V 4 bases and J 0 bases, with 16 bases left between them. The CDR3 is made up of 16 amino acids. As TCR cDNA was made by 5'RACE template switching, a universal primer site and UMIs were added. MiXCR was run by TCRdb on the 5' RACE reads, yielding one entry per CDR3 protein. The sample carries around 180,000 distinct CDR3 sequences, about 6% recorded once. This specimen consisted of CD4+ T cells sorted from PBMCs, obtained on the day of the first yellow fever vaccination. This TCR derives from a man younger than 35 who received the YFV17D yellow fever vaccine. V is TRBV5-5 and J is TRBJ1-2; maybe TRBD1 (5 bases). The CDR3 is CASSRQRGGANYGYTF. In nucleotides, the CDR3 is TGTGCCAGCAGCCGTCAGCGGGGAGGGGCTAACTATGGCTACACCTTC.